This T cell receptor beta chain comes out of a study of cytomegalovirus exposure and HLA in healthy donors. Study in general: The Caucasian-associated ancestry cluster held over 65% of 300 to 450 genotyped donors. Study-level points and caveats: A later analysis linked a missense DCLRE1C variant to TCR beta V- and J-gene trimming.

The PCR made use of 60 Vbeta and 13 Jbeta primers. TCRdb keeps only in-frame clones here, not all; method: immunoSEQ multiplex PCR. The sample holds 180,000 or so clones, around 74% seen once. Samples came from healthy bone marrow donors. Remarks on this clone: Antigen: not known.

V lost 6 bases to trimming and J lost 6 bases, with 15 bases between them. This CDR3 spans 14 amino acids. CDR1 is SEHNR, CDR2 FQNEAQ, per germline (reference sequence). Source material: PBMCs. The chain recombines TRBV7-9 with TRBJ2-1, with D tentatively TRBD2 (6 bases). The TCR was taken from a female donor in good health and CMV-seronegative. The CDR3 is CASSQGLSGNEQFF. In DNA form, the CDR3 reads TGTGCCAGCAGTCAAGGACTATCTGGCAATGAGCAGTTCTTC.